This TCR beta chain is drawn from a study of glioma-infiltrating T cells. TCR alpha and beta CDR3 regions were amplified from RNA using iRepertoire nested multiplex PCR. TCRdb ran MiXCR on the multiplex PCR reads and lists one entry per CDR3 protein. The top ten hold about 30% of the sample, which has some 99,000 distinct CDR3 sequences, about 25% seen once. Notes on the study in general: CDR3 overlap between tissue and blood was very small.

This clonotype was observed at least ten times. The antigen is not known. The ends were cut back, 3 bases at V and 3 bases at J, with 6 bases in the middle. The CDR3 is made up of 11 amino acids. Germline V gene sequence: CDR1 SQVTM, CDR2 ANQGSEA. Sequenced: glioma tissue, nonneoplastic brain tissue, or PBMCs (not recorded which). The chain combines TRBV29-1 with TRBJ2-7; D is unclear. The sequence was collected from a human donor with low-grade glioma or glioblastoma, undergoing nonglioma brain surgery, or in good health (not recorded which). In DNA form, the CDR3 reads TGCAGCGTTGAGGGCAGCTACGAGCAGTACTTC. Translating gives CSVEGSYEQYF.